The next 11 T cell receptor beta chains were all read from a single sample in a study of T cells in Graves' hyperthyroidism and ophthalmopathy. RNA transcripts were the template for amplifying TCR beta CDR3 regions. HTBI primers were the set used in a first-round RT-PCR of the TCR CDR3. Each CDR3 protein gets one entry after TCRdb re-called the multiplex PCR reads with MiXCR. The sample includes hundreds of thousands of distinct CDR3 sequences, approximately 15% seen only once; the top ten take under 15%. Material: blood. Receptors originate from a woman between 50 and 59 years old with Graves' ophthalmopathy.

This clonotype was recorded at least ten times. V and J are TRBV12-3 or TRBV12-4 and TRBJ2-1; perhaps D is TRBD1 or TRBD2 (5 bases each). The CDR3 covers 15 residues. Trimming removed 5 bases at V and 3 bases at J, with 14 bases between. CDR3 nucleotide sequence: TGTGCCAGCAGTCTGGGTGACAGCGGCTACAATGAGCAGTTCTTC. Amino acids: CASSLGDSGYNEQFF.

This clonotype came up many times. The gene calls are TRBV18 and TRBJ1-5, with 8 bases fitting TRBD1. The CDR3 loop spans 14 amino acids. Germline CDR1 is KGHSH and CDR2 is LQKENI. V shed 6 bases, J shed 5 bases, and the junction held 6 bases outside the gene matches. The chain's CDR3 is CASSNRGKDQPQHF. Written as DNA, the CDR3 is TGTGCCAGCTCGAACAGGGGGAAAGATCAGCCCCAGCATTTT.

J is TRBJ2-2 and V is TRBV29-1; maybe TRBD2 (7 bases). Germline V gene lookup returns CDR1 SQVTM and CDR2 ANQGSEA. This CDR3 has 15 residues. V lost 6 bases and J 4 bases, leaving 18 bases between the germline ends. CDR3 bases: TGCAGCGTCTGGCAGGGGAGGGCGACCACCGGGGAGCTGTTTTTT. Protein product: CSVWQGRATTGELFF.

This clonotype was observed many times. This chain connects TRBV11-2 to TRBJ2-3; 10 bases line up with TRBD1. Trimming removed 1 base from V and 4 bases from J; junction bases left unmatched: 5. Germline CDR1 SGHAT, CDR2 FQNNGV. CDR3 length: 16 residues. CDR3 region: CASSLGVGTGADTQYF. The CDR3 coding sequence is TGTGCCAGCAGCTTAGGCGTCGGGACAGGGGCAGATACGCAGTATTTT.

This clonotype came up many times. The chain links TRBV12-3 or TRBV12-4 to TRBJ1-1; no reliable D call. There are 13 residues in the CDR3. The V gene lost 4 bases and the J gene lost 1 base, with 7 bases spanning the gap. This CDR3 is CASSYFRNTEAFF. CDR3 DNA sequence: TGTGCCAGCAGTTACTTTAGGAACACTGAAGCTTTCTTT.

This clonotype was detected ten times or more. The CDR3 nucleotides are TGTGCCACCAGTGATCCTACAAGGGGGCCCACCGGGGAGCTGTTTTTT. This codes for CATSDPTRGPTGELFF. The chain carries TRBV24-1 and TRBJ2-2; TRBD1 matches 7 bases. The CDR3 length is 16 residues. Losses at the gene ends were 3 bases for V and 4 bases for J; bases not matched to a gene: 7. Germline V gene data show CDR1 as KGHDR and CDR2 as SFDVKD.

Ten or more counts support this clonotype. The chain carries TRBV6-2 or TRBV6-3 and TRBJ1-2; D is undetermined. CDR3 size: 12 residues. Germline CDR1 reads MNHEY; CDR2 reads SVGEGT. V was trimmed by 2 bases and J by 8 bases, leaving 9 bases between them. The DNA of the CDR3 is TGTGCCAGCAGTTACCCGACAATCGGCTACACCTTC. Its translation: CASSYPTIGYTF.

This chain uses TRBV20-1 with TRBJ1-3; D not resolved. The CDR3 runs to 16 residues. Looked up from germline, CDR1 is DFQATT and CDR2 is SNEGSKA (reference sequence). The V gene lost 0 bases and the J gene lost 3 bases, with 15 bases spanning the gap. CDR3 nucleotide sequence: TGCAGTGCTAGAGATCTGGCAGGCGGTTTTGGAAACACCATATATTTT. Translation: CSARDLAGGFGNTIYF.

CDR3 region: CASGNRTGGKTRSDGYTF. The CDR3 coding sequence is TGTGCCAGTGGGAACCGGACAGGGGGCAAGACGAGGTCAGATGGCTACACCTTC. The chain has TRBV19 and TRBJ1-2, with 11 bases fitting TRBD1. J was trimmed by 6 bases and V by 8 bases; bases with no gene match: 20. This CDR3 region has 18 residues. From germline, CDR1 is LNHDA and CDR2 SQIVND (reference sequence).

This clonotype came up a few times. A read error is possible here, since a much larger clone lies one base away. The chain recombines TRBV7-3 with TRBJ2-2; D is unclear. Germline CDR1 SGHTA, CDR2 FQGTGA. V lost 2 bases to trimming and J lost 3 bases, with 4 bases between them. The CDR3 totals 13 residues. The DNA of the CDR3 is TGTGCCAGCAGCTTATTTTACACCGGGGAGCTGTTTTTT. Protein product: CASSLFYTGELFF.

This clonotype was counted at least ten times. The rearrangement links TRBV11-3 to TRBJ2-5; D might be TRBD1 (5 bases). Germline V CDR1 and CDR2: SGHNT, YENEEA. The CDR3 consists of 14 residues. Between the trimmed V and J ends, which lost 5 bases and 2 bases, there was a span of 12 bases. CDR3 nucleotides: TGTGCCAGCAGCAAGACAGACAGTCAAGAGACCCAGTACTTC. Residues: CASSKTDSQETQYF.